This T cell receptor beta chain was sequenced during a study of blood T cell repertoires in COVID-19. Across the whole study: The study drew acute and convalescent COVID-19 samples from the United States, Italy and Spain. Sources were T cells, B-cell-depleted T cells, or PBMCs; the material itself was cDNA or gDNA.

Per the original data handling: Nucleated cell counts were estimated from reference gene primer amplification. The protocol was immunoSEQ multiplex PCR, while the TCRdb copy is restricted to in-frame clones and leaves out a portion. V, J and clone size were drawn from that table, and D and trimming were deduced from the DNA. Of roughly 100,000 clones in the sample, roughly 80% were seen once. The junction had 2 bases not matched to a gene; V was cut back by 1 base and J by 11 bases. The CDR3 extends over 13 amino acids. The germline V gene encodes CDR1 SGDLS and CDR2 YYNGEE. What was sequenced was peripheral blood. The sequence came from a woman of 80 years or more with acute or convalescent COVID-19. V is TRBV9 and J is TRBJ2-1; 11 bases map to TRBD2. Here the CDR3 DNA reads TGTGCCAGCAGCGTACTAGCGGGAGGTCAGCAGTTCTTC. It encodes CASSVLAGGQQFF.